Shown below are 30 T cell receptor beta chains from a single sample sequenced in a study of T cell changes during pregnancy in multiple sclerosis. The protocol was immunoSEQ multiplex PCR, while the TCRdb copy is restricted to in-frame clones and leaves out a portion. The profile shows 70,000 to 85,000 clones, around 92% of them singletons. Here the sequenced sample was peripheral blood, taken before pregnancy. These receptors were taken from a female donor with multiple sclerosis, enrolled in a pregnancy study.

The chain combines TRBV4-2 with TRBJ1-5, with D perhaps TRBD1 (5 bases). The CDR3 length is 15 residues. Germline V gene data show CDR1 as LGHNA and CDR2 as YNFKEQ. Trimming shortened V by 1 base and J by 1 base, and 8 bases separated the two germline ends. The CDR3 spells CASSQVGESNQPQHF. The CDR3 DNA is TGTGCCAGCAGCCAAGTAGGGGAAAGCAATCAGCCCCAGCATTTT.

In regard to this clone: One end of the junction varies from germline; a read error may be responsible. The genes are TRBV7-7 and TRBJ2-2; 10 nucleotides agree with TRBD2. This CDR3 comprises 16 residues. The germline V gene encodes CDR1 SSHAT and CDR2 FNYEAQ (reference sequence). CDR3 in amino acids: CASSRLAGVSTGELFF. CDR3 coding DNA: TGTGCTAGCAGCCGGCTAGCGGGAGTTAGCACCGGGGAGCTGTTTTTT.

J is TRBJ2-3 and V is TRBV27; TRBD2 matches 9 bases. With V trimmed by 2 bases and J by 5 bases, 8 bases remained unmatched. This CDR3 contains 16 residues. CDR1 MNHEY and CDR2 SMNVEV come from the germline V gene (reference sequence). This chain's CDR3 is CASSLRRAGGEDTQYF. For the CDR3, the DNA is TGTGCCAGCAGTTTAAGGCGGGCGGGAGGGGAAGATACGCAGTATTTT.

This chain uses TRBV4-2 with TRBJ2-5; 7 bases agree with TRBD2. With V trimmed by 3 bases and J by 0 bases, 4 bases remained unmatched. The CDR3 spans 15 residues. Germline CDR1 reads LGHNA; CDR2 reads YNFKEQ. CDR3: CASSQAGTNQETQYF. The CDR3 DNA sequence: TGTGCCAGCAGCCAGGCTGGGACTAACCAAGAGACCCAGTACTTC.

This sequence joins TRBV25-1 and TRBJ2-3; D unresolved. V was shortened by 4 bases and J by 3 bases, with 11 bases between the two germline ends. The germline V gene has CDR1 MGHDK and CDR2 SYGVNS. The CDR3 consists of 14 residues. CDR3 protein: CASSVRASTDTQYF. CDR3 DNA sequence: TGTGCCAGCAGTGTCCGCGCATCGACAGATACGCAGTATTTT.

The chain has TRBV19 and TRBJ2-7, with unresolved D. Germline V gives CDR1 LNHDA, CDR2 SQIVND (reference sequence). V lost 3 bases to trimming and J lost 6 bases, with 9 bases between them. The CDR3 spans 12 residues. The DNA for the CDR3 is TGTGCCAGTAGTATGATTTCGGTCGAGCAGTACTTC. As protein: CASSMISVEQYF.

The chain carries TRBV19 and TRBJ1-5; 7 bases line up with TRBD1. The J segment lost 7 bases and the V segment lost 3 bases, leaving 12 bases of the junction unmatched. Germline V lookup: CDR1 LNHDA, CDR2 SQIVND (reference sequence). The CDR3 has 16 residues. The CDR3 DNA is TGTGCCAGTAGTATTCCCGAGGGACAGTGGGGACAGCCCCAGCATTTT. It is translated as CASSIPEGQWGQPQHF.

The genes are TRBV18 and TRBJ2-3; D might be TRBD1 (5 bases). This CDR3 has 13 amino acids. The V end lost 2 bases, the J end lost 3 bases, and 6 bases lay between the germline ends. The germline gives CDR1 KGHSH, CDR2 LQKENI. CDR3 protein: CASSPTGTDTQYF. The CDR3 DNA reads TGTGCCAGCTCACCAACAGGAACAGATACGCAGTATTTT.

In this sample, this clone turned up once. This sequence joins TRBV28 and TRBJ2-3; TRBD1 matches 7 bases. Trimming at V came to 6 bases and at J to 2 bases, leaving 8 bases not matched to a gene. CDR1 is MDHEN and CDR2 is SYDVKM in the germline V gene. The CDR3 is 15 amino acids. The CDR3 sequence is CASSPGQRLTDTQYF. The CDR3 coding sequence is TGTGCCAGCAGCCCGGGACAGAGGCTCACAGATACGCAGTATTTT.

This clone was observed a single time. J is TRBJ2-7 and V is TRBV7-3; TRBD2 agrees at 9 bases. Looked up from germline, CDR1 is SGHTA and CDR2 is FQGTGA. After removal of 5 bases from V and 0 bases from J, the junction contained 8 bases not matched to a gene. The CDR3 loop spans 16 amino acids. CDR3 DNA: TGTGCCAGCAGCGAACTAGCGGGTCCGGGCTCCTACGAGCAGTACTTC. This gives the protein CASSELAGPGSYEQYF.

The chain uses TRBV18 and TRBJ2-7; tentative D call: TRBD1 (5 bases). The germline V gene has CDR1 KGHSH and CDR2 LQKENI. The CDR3 length is 14 residues. Trimming shortened V by 3 bases and J by 2 bases, and 11 bases separated the two germline ends. The CDR3: CASSPSSGTYEQYF. The CDR3 DNA reads as TGTGCCAGCTCACCTTCGTCAGGGACCTACGAGCAGTACTTC.

The rearrangement uses TRBV15 and TRBJ1-1; 9 bases align to TRBD1. The CDR3 loop spans 16 amino acids. The trim removed 4 bases at V and 1 base at J, leaving 7 bases unmatched. Germline CDR1 LNHNV, CDR2 YYDKDF (reference sequence). The CDR3 region has the DNA TGTGCCACCAGCACCGGGACAGGGTGGGGGAACACTGAAGCTTTCTTT. Residues: CATSTGTGWGNTEAFF.

The chain couples TRBV27 to TRBJ2-1, with TRBD2 matching 9 bases. Germline V gene lookup returns CDR1 MNHEY and CDR2 SMNVEV (reference sequence). The V gene end was trimmed by 7 bases and the J gene end by 2 bases; junction bases not matched to a gene: 3. This CDR3 is 14 amino acids long. CDR3 coding DNA: TGTGCCAGCACCAGCGGGGGGCCCTACAATGAGCAGTTCTTC. This codes for CASTSGGPYNEQFF.

The CDR3 here is CASSKAGLAGNEQFF. The CDR3 DNA reads TGTGCCAGCAGTAAGGCGGGACTAGCCGGCAATGAGCAGTTCTTC. The chain recombines TRBV6-1 with TRBJ2-1; TRBD2 matches 9 bases. V trimming: 5 bases; J trimming: 6 bases; junction bases outside the gene matches: 8. CDR1 is MNHNS, CDR2 SASEGT, per germline. The CDR3 loop spans 15 amino acids.

The V and J genes are TRBV6-1 and TRBJ2-7, with 10 bases aligning to TRBD2. The CDR3 is 15 amino acids. Germline V gene sequence: CDR1 MNHNS, CDR2 SASEGT. V was pared by 8 bases and J by 4 bases, with 11 bases of the junction left unmatched. The CDR3 sequence is CASGDSSGSSYEQYF. DNA of the CDR3: TGTGCCAGCGGCGACTCTAGCGGGAGTTCGTACGAGCAGTACTTC.

The V call is TRBV6-1, the J call TRBJ1-2, with unresolved D. The germline gives CDR1 MNHNS, CDR2 SASEGT. The CDR3 spans 14 residues. V lost 2 bases and J lost 4, with 11 bases in between. The DNA of the CDR3 is TGTGCCAGCAGTGAAAACACTAGTGGCTATGGCTACACCTTC. Encoded protein: CASSENTSGYGYTF.

This clone is a singleton in its sample. The genes are TRBV19 and TRBJ1-2; perhaps TRBD1 as D (6 bases). Germline loops: CDR1 LNHDA, CDR2 SQIVND (reference sequence). V lost 3 bases, J lost 8 bases, and 16 bases lay in between. This CDR3 has 14 residues. The CDR3 here is CASSIMGARGGYTF. CDR3 nucleotide sequence: TGTGCCAGTAGTATTATGGGGGCGAGAGGCGGCTACACCTTC.

V gene TRBV27 combines with J gene TRBJ2-3; TRBD2 matches at 10 bases. Germline trimming cut 6 bases from V and 11 bases from J; bases unmatched to any gene: 17. CDR1 and CDR2 from the germline V gene are MNHEY and SMNVEV (reference sequence). The CDR3 length is 16 residues. CDR3 sequence reads: CASSPQREGLVAGQYF. DNA for the CDR3: TGTGCCAGCAGCCCCCAGCGGGAGGGCCTGGTAGCAGGGCAGTATTTT.

V gene TRBV30 combines with J gene TRBJ2-1; 12 positions match TRBD2. Germline trimming cut 8 bases from V and 5 bases from J; bases unmatched to any gene: 10. The CDR3 totals 15 residues. The germline V gene encodes CDR1 GTSNPN and CDR2 SVGIG (reference sequence). CDR3 amino acids: CAGSSGRAMNNEQFF. CDR3 in DNA: TGTGCCGGATCTAGCGGGAGGGCCATGAACAATGAGCAGTTCTTC.

The V call is TRBV6-5, the J call TRBJ2-1, with 8 bases that match TRBD1. The germline V gene has CDR1 MNHEY and CDR2 SVGAGI. V trimming: 2 bases; J trimming: 10 bases; junction bases outside the gene matches: 10. The CDR3 is 15 amino acids. The CDR3 here is CASSYAGGPSNEQFF. CDR3 nucleotide sequence: TGTGCCAGCAGTTACGCAGGGGGCCCATCCAACGAGCAGTTCTTC.

This clone was counted a single time. The CDR3 DNA reads as TGCGCCAGCAGCCTCGACAGTTTTGGGTCCTACGAGCAGTACTTC. This translates into CASSLDSFGSYEQYF. The chain carries TRBV4-1 and TRBJ2-7; D is perhaps TRBD1 (5 bases). CDR1 MGHRA and CDR2 YSYEKL come from the germline V gene. The length of the CDR3 is 15 residues. Trimming cost V 4 bases and J 1 base, with 14 bases left between them.

The chain links TRBV9 to TRBJ2-5; 10 positions agree with TRBD2. This CDR3 region has 16 residues. With V trimmed by 1 base and J by 4 bases, 7 bases remained unmatched. CDR1 and CDR2 (germline): SGDLS, YYNGEE. The CDR3: CASSVRDSGRRETQYF. CDR3 DNA sequence: TGTGCCAGCAGCGTAAGAGATAGCGGGAGGAGAGAGACCCAGTACTTC.

The rearrangement links TRBV23-1 to TRBJ2-4; maybe TRBD2 (7 bases). TRBV23-1 has ORF status, its function being uncertain. The CDR3 covers 15 residues. Trimming cost V 8 bases and J 8 bases, with 22 bases left between them. CDR3 in DNA: TGCGCCAGCGTGGGGGGCGGGAGCGGAGGAGACATTCAGTACTTC. Amino acids: CASVGGGSGGDIQYF.

This clone was recorded only once. The chain joins TRBV7-2 to TRBJ2-5, with 8 bases that match TRBD2. With 5 bases clipped from V and 2 bases from J, the junction kept 10 bases outside the gene matches. The V gene's germline CDR1 is SGHTA and CDR2 FQGNSA. The length of the CDR3 is 16 residues. The CDR3 region has the DNA TGTGCCAGCAGCCTCAGCGGGAGCGGTTCGCAAGAGACCCAGTACTTC. This gives the protein CASSLSGSGSQETQYF.

The gene calls are TRBV7-2 and TRBJ2-1; D perhaps matches TRBD2 (5 bases). Trimming removed 4 bases at V and 10 bases at J, with 23 bases between. Germline values: CDR1 SGHTA, CDR2 FQGNSA. The CDR3 contains 16 residues. The CDR3 DNA sequence: TGTGCCAGCAGCTCCGGCAGAGGGCGAGTACAATGGGAGCAGTTCTTC. Amino acids: CASSSGRGRVQWEQFF.

The chain has TRBV28 and TRBJ1-3; D not certain. From germline, CDR1 is MDHEN and CDR2 SYDVKM. Trimming stripped 7 bases from V and 2 bases from J, with 12 bases between. CDR3 size: 14 residues. CDR3 nucleotide sequence: TGTGCCAGCACCCAGCGAGGGACTGGAAACACCATATATTTT. Its translation: CASTQRGTGNTIYF.

The DNA for the CDR3 is TGTGCCATCAGTGTGCAGGGACTTAACACCGGGGAGCTGTTTTTT. Translation: CAISVQGLNTGELFF. The chain is built from TRBV10-3 and TRBJ2-2, with D possibly TRBD2 on 6 matching bases. The germline V gene encodes CDR1 ENHRY and CDR2 SYGVKD. The CDR3 is 15 amino acids. V was trimmed by 4 bases and J by 2 bases, leaving 11 bases between them.

The V gene is TRBV4-1, the J gene TRBJ2-5; 9 positions agree with TRBD1. V was clipped by 2 bases and J by 5 bases; unmatched bases: 9. Germline values: CDR1 MGHRA, CDR2 YSYEKL. This CDR3 region has 16 residues. The CDR3 nucleotides are TGCGCCAGCAGCCAACTGGGACAGGGTTTTGAGGAGACCCAGTACTTC. This encodes CASSQLGQGFEETQYF.

V and J are TRBV7-9 and TRBJ2-1; TRBD2 matches at 8 bases. V lost 3 bases, J lost 9 bases, and 7 bases stayed unmatched. The germline gives CDR1 SEHNR, CDR2 FQNEAQ (reference sequence). This CDR3 region has 14 residues. This CDR3 reads CASSFGTRVFEQFF. DNA of the CDR3: TGTGCCAGCAGCTTCGGGACTAGAGTCTTTGAGCAGTTCTTC.

This chain links TRBV18 with TRBJ2-5, with TRBD2 matching over 8 bases. The V and J ends lost 0 bases and 2 bases, in that order; junction bases with no gene match: 8. The CDR3 consists of 17 residues. Germline V lookup: CDR1 KGHSH, CDR2 LQKENI. The DNA for the CDR3 is TGTGCCAGCTCACCACCGATTCAACTAGCGGCTCAAGAGACCCAGTACTTC. Residues: CASSPPIQLAAQETQYF.